This T cell receptor beta chain was identified during a study of a mutant IDH1 vaccine in newly diagnosed glioma. Overall study context: Radiotherapy alone preceded vaccination by 4-6 weeks; alternatively, vaccination started with temozolomide cycles. The treated population exhibited a male proportion of roughly 62%, a female proportion of roughly 40%, and a mean age of around 40 years. Receipt of radiotherapy, temozolomide, or both preceded the study, and most received both.

The table came from immunoSEQ multiplex PCR; TCRdb's copy has only in-frame clones and leaves some out. The data hold tens of thousands of clones, with over 85% observed a single time. The CDR3 sequence is 17 residues long. The V segment lost 2 bases and the J segment 3 bases; nucleotides outside the gene matches: 11. Germline loops: CDR1 SGHVS, CDR2 FNYEAQ. Time point: week 47, end of study. Each dose of the vaccine consisted of 300 ug of mutant IDH1 20-mer peptide, with topical imiquimod. A remark on this clone: The antigen is undetermined.

The chain is built from TRBV7-6 and TRBJ2-7; 9 bases map to TRBD1. Specimen: PBMCs, collected from a glioma patient whose treatment included an IDH1 peptide vaccine. This receptor was taken from a woman aged 45-65 years with glioma. This CDR3 is CASSLRGSGQGHYEQYF. The DNA of the CDR3 is TGTGCCAGCAGCTTAAGAGGGTCGGGACAGGGCCACTACGAGCAGTACTTC.